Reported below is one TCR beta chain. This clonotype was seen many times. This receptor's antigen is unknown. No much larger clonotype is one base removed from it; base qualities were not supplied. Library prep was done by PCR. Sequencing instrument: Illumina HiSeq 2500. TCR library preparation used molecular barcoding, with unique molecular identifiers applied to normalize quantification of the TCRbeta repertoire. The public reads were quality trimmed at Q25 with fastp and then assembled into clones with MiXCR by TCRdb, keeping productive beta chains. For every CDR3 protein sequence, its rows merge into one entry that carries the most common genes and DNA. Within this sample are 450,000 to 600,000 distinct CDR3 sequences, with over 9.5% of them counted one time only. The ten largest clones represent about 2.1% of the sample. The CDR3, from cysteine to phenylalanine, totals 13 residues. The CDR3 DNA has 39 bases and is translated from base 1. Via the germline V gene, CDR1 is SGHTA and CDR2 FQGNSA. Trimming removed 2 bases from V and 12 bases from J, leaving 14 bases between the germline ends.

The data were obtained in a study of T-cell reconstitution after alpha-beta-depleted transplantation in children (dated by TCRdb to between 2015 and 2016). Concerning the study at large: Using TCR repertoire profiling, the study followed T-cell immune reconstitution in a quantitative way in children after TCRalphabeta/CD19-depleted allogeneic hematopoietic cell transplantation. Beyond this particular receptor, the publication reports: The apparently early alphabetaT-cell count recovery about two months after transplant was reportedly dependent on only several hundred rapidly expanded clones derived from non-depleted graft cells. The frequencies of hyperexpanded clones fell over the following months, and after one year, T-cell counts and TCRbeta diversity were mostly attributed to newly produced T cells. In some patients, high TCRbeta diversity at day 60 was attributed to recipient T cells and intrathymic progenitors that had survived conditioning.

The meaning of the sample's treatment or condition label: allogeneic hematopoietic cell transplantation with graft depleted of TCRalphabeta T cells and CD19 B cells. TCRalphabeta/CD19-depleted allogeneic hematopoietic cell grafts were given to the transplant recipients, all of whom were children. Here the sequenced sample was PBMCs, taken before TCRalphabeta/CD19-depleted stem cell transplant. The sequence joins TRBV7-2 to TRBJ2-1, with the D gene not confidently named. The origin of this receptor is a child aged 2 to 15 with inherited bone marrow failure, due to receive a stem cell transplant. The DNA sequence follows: TGTGCCAGCAGCTTAAGAGTCTCCCACGGGCAGTTCTTC. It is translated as CASSLRVSHGQFF.